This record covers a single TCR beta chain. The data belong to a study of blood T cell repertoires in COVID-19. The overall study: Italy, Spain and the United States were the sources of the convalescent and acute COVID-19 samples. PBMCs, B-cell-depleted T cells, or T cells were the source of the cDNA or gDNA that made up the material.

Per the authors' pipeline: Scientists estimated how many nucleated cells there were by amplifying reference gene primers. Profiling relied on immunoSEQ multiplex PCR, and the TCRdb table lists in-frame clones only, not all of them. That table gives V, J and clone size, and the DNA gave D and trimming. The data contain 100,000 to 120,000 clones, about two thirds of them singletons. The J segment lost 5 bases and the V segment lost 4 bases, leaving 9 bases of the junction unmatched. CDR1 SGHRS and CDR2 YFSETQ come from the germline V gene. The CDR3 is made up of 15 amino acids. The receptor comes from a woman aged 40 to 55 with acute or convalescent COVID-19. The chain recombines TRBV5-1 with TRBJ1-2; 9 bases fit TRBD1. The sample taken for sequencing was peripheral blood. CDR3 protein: CASSTTGGAGYGYTF. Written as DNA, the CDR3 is TGCGCCAGCAGCACAACAGGGGGCGCGGGATATGGCTACACCTTC.